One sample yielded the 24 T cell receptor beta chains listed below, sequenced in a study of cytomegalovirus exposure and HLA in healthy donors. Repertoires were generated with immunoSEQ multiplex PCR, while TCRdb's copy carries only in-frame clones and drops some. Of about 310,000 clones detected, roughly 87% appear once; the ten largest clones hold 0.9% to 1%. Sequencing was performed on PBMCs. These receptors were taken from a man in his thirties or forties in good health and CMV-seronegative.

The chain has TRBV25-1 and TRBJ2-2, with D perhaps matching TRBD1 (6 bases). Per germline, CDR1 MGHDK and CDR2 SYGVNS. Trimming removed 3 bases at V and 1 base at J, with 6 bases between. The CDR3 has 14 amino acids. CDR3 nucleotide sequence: TGTGCCAGCAGTGAGACAGGGAACACCGGGGAGCTGTTTTTT. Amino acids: CASSETGNTGELFF.

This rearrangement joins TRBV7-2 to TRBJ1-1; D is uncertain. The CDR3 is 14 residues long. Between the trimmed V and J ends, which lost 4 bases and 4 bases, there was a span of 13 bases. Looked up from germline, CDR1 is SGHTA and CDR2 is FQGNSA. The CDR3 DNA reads TGTGCCAGCAGCTGGTTAGTCGGGGTCACTGAAGCTTTCTTT. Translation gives CASSWLVGVTEAFF.

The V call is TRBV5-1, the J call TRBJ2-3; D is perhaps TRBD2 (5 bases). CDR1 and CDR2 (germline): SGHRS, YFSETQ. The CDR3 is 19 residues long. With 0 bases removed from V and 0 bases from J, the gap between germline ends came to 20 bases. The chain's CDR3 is CASSLEGQLVDSSTDTQYF. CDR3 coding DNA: TGCGCCAGCAGCTTGGAGGGTCAACTAGTTGACTCTAGCACAGATACGCAGTATTTT.

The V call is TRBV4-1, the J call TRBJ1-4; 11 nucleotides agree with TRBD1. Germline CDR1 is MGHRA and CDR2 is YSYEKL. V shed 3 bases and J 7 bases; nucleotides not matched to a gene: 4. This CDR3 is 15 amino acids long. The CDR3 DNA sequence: TGCGCCAGCAGCCAGGACAGGGGGCGGGGTGAAAAACTGTTTTTT. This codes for CASSQDRGRGEKLFF.

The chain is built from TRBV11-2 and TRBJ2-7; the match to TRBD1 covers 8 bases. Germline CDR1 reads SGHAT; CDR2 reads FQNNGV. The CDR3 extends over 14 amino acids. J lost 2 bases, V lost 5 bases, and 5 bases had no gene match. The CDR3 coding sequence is TGTGCCAGCAGCCCCGGGACAGGAGCCTACGAGCAGTACTTC. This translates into CASSPGTGAYEQYF.

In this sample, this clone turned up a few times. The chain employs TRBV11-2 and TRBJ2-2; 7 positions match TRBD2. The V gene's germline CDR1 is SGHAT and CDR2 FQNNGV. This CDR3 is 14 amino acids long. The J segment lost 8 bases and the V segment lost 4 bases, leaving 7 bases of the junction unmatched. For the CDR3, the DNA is TGTGCCAGCAGCTCAAGGGGAGGGCCGGGGGAGCTGTTTTTT. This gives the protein CASSSRGGPGELFF.

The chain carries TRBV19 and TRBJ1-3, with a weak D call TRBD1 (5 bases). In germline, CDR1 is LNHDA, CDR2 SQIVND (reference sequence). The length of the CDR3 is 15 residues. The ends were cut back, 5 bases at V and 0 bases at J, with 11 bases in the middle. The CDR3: CASSSNRISGNTIYF. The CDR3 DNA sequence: TGTGCCAGTAGTTCAAACAGGATCTCTGGAAACACCATATATTTT.

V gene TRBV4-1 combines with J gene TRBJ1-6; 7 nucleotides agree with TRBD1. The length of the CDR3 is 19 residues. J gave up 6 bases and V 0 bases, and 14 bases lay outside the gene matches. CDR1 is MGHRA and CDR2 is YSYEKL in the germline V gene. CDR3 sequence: CASSQDGGTDTTTNSPLHF. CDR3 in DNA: TGCGCCAGCAGCCAAGATGGAGGGACAGACACCACCACTAATTCACCCCTCCACTTT.

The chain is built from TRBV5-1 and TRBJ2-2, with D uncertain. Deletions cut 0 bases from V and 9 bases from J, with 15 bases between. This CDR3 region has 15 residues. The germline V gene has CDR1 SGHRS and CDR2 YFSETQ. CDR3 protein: CASSLAVDIFRELFF. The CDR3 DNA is TGCGCCAGCAGCTTGGCCGTCGACATTTTCAGGGAGCTGTTTTTT.

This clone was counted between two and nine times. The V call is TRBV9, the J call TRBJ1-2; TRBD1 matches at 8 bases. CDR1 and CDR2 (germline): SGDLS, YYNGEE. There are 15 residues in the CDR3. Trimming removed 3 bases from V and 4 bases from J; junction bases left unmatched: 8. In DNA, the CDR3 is TGTGCCAGCAGCGACGGACACAGGGGGACCTATGGCTACACCTTC. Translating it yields CASSDGHRGTYGYTF.

The CDR3 DNA reads as TGCGCCAGCAGCTCGCCGGGACAAGGGTGGTGGAGCTCCTACAATGAGCAGTTCTTC. Amino acids: CASSSPGQGWWSSYNEQFF. The chain is built from TRBV5-1 and TRBJ2-1; TRBD1 is a possible D gene (6 bases). Germline lookup yields CDR1 SGHRS and CDR2 YFSETQ. The CDR3 contains 19 residues. The V gene lost 3 bases and the J gene lost 0 bases, with 22 bases spanning the gap.

CDR3 amino acids: CASSPLPTGGNYGYTF. CDR3 DNA sequence: TGCGCCAGCAGCCCCCTACCGACAGGGGGCAACTATGGCTACACCTTC. V and J are TRBV4-1 and TRBJ1-2; 10 bases agree with TRBD1. V lost 4 bases, J lost 2 bases, and 7 bases stayed unmatched. Germline CDR1 and CDR2: MGHRA and YSYEKL. The CDR3 totals 16 residues.

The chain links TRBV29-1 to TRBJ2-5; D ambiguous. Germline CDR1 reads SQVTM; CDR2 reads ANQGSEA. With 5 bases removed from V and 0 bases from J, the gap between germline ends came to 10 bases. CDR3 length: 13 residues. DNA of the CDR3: TGCAGCGTTTCAGGAACCTACCAAGAGACCCAGTACTTC. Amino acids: CSVSGTYQETQYF.

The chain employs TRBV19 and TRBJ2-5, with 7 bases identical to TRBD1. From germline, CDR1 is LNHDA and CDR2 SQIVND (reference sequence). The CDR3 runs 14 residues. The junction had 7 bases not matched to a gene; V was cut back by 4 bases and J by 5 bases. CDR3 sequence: CASSTQDRSETQYF. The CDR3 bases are TGTGCCAGTAGTACGCAGGACAGGTCGGAGACCCAGTACTTC.

CDR3 sequence reads: CASSRAGTYEQYF. In DNA, the CDR3 is TGTGCCAGTAGTAGGGCAGGGACCTACGAGCAGTACTTC. The chain combines TRBV19 with TRBJ2-7, with TRBD1 as a possible D gene (5 bases). This CDR3 has 13 residues. Trimming took off 4 bases at V and 2 bases at J, with 9 bases between the two ends. The V gene's germline CDR1 is LNHDA and CDR2 SQIVND (reference sequence).

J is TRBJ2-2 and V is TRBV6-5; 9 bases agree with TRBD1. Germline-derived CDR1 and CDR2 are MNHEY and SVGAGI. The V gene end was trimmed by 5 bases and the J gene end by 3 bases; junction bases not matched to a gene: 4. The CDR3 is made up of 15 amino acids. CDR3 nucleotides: TGTGCCAGCAGTAGATGGGACAGGGACACCGGGGAGCTGTTTTTT. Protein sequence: CASSRWDRDTGELFF.

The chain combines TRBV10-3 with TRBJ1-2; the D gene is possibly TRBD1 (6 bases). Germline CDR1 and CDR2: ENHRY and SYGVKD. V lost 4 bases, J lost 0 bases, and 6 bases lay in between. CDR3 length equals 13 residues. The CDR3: CAISGTANYGYTF. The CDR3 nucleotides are TGTGCCATCAGTGGGACAGCTAACTATGGCTACACCTTC.

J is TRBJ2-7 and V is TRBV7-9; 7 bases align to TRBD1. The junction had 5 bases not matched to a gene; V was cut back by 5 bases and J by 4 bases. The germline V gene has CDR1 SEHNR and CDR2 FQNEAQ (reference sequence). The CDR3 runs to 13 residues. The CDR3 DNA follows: TGTGCCAGCAGCGAACAGGGGACGTACGAGCAGTACTTC. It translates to CASSEQGTYEQYF. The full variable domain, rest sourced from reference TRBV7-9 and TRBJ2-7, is DTGVSQNPRHKITKRGQNVTFRCDPISEHNRLYWYRQTLGQGPEFLTYFQNEAQLEKSRLLSDRFSAERPKGSFSTLEIQRTEQGDSAMYLCASSEQGTYEQYFGPGTRLTVT.

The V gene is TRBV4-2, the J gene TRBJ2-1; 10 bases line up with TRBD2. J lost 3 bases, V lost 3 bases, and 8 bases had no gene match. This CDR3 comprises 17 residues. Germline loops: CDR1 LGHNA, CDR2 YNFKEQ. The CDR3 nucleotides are TGTGCCAGCAGCCAGGGAATAGCGGGGGGCTTCTACAATGAGCAGTTCTTC. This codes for CASSQGIAGGFYNEQFF.

The CDR3 here is CASSLETDTDTQYF. DNA for the CDR3: TGCGCCAGCAGCCTAGAGACAGACACAGATACGCAGTATTTT. The V call is TRBV5-1, the J call TRBJ2-3, with D perhaps matching TRBD1 (5 bases). V was shortened by 4 bases and J by 2 bases, with 11 bases between the two germline ends. Looked up from germline, CDR1 is SGHRS and CDR2 is YFSETQ. This CDR3 is 14 amino acids long.

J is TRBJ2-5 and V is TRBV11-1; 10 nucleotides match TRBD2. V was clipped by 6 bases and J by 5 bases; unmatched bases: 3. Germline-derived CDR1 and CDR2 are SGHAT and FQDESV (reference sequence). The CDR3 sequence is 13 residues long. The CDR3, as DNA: TGTGCCAGCAGTTGGACTAGCGGCGAGACCCAGTACTTC. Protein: CASSWTSGETQYF.

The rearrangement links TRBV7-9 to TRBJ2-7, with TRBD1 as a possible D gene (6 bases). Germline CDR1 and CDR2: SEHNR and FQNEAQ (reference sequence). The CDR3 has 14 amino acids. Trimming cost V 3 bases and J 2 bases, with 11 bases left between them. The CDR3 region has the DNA TGTGCCAGCAGCTTTACAGGGACCGCCTACGAGCAGTACTTC. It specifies CASSFTGTAYEQYF.

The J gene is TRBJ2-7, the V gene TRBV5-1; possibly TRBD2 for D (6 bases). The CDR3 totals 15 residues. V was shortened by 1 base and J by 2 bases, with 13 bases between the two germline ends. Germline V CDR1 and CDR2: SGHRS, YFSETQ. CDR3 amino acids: CASSLIGGAAYEQYF. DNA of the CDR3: TGCGCCAGCAGCTTGATTGGAGGGGCCGCCTACGAGCAGTACTTC.

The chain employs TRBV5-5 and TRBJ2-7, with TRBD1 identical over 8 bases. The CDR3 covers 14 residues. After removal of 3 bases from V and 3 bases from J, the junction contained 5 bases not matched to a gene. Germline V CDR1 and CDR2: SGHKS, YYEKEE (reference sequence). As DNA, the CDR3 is TGTGCCAGCAGCTGGCAGGGGGCAGACTACGAGCAGTACTTC. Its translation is CASSWQGADYEQYF. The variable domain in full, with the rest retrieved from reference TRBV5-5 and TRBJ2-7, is DAGVTQSPTHLIKTRGQQVTLRCSPISGHKSVSWYQQVLGQGPQFIFQYYEKEERGRGNFPDRFSARQFPNYSSELNVNALLLGDSALYLCASSWQGADYEQYFGPGTRLTVT.